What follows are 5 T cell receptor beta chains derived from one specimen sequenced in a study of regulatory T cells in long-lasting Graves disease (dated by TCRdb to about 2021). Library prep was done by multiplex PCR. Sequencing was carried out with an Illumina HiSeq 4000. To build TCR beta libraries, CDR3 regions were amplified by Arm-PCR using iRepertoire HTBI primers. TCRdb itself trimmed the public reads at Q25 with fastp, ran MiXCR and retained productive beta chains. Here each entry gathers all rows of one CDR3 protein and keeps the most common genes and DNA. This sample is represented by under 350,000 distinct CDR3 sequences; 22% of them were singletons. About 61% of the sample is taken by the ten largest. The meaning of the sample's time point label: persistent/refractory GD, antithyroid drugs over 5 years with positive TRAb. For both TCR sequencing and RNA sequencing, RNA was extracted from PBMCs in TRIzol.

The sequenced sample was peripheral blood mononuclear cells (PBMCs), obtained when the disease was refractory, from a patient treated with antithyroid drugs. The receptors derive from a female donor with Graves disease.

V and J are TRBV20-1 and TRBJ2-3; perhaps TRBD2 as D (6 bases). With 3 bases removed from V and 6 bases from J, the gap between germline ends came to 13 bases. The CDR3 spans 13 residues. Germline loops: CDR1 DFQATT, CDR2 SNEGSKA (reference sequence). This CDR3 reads CSARTRMSDTQYF. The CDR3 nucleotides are TGCAGTGCTAGGACTAGGATGTCTGATACGCAGTATTTT.

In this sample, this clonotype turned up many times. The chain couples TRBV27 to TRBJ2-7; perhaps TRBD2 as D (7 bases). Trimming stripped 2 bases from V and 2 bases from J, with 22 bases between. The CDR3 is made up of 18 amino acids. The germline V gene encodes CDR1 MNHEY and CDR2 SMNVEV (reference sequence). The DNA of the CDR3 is TGTGCCAGCAGTTTAAGAGGGGGGTACGCGGGAGCCCCCTACGAGCAGTACTTC. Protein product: CASSLRGGYAGAPYEQYF.

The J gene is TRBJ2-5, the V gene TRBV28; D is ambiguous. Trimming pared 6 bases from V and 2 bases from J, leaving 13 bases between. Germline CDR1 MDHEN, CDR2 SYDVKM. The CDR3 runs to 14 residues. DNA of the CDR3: TGTGCCAGCAGCCCTGAAGCTCCTCAAGAGACCCAGTACTTC. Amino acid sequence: CASSPEAPQETQYF.

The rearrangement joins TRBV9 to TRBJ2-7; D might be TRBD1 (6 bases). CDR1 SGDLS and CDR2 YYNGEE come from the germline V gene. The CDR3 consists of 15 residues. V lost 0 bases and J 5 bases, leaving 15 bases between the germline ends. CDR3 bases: TGTGCCAGCAGCGTAGACGCAGCCCGGGACAACGAGCAGTACTTC. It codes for CASSVDAARDNEQYF.

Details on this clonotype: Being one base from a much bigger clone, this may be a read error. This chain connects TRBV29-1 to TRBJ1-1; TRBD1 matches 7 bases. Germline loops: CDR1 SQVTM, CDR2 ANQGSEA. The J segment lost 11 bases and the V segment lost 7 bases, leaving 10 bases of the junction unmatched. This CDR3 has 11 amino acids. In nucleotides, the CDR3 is TGCAGCGCTTCGACAGGGTCTCAGGCTTTCTTT. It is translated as CSASTGSQAFF.